The 27 T cell receptor beta chains below all came from one sample that was sequenced in a study of human T cells and chemical hapten exposure. This sample's time point: pre-sensitization, week 0. Treatment given: therapeutic diphenylcyclopropenone sensitization with weekly scalp DPC. Using its own MiXCR run on the RACE reads, TCRdb lists one record per CDR3 protein. The sample includes about 380,000 distinct CDR3 sequences, 4% to 6% of them seen just once. Specimen: whole blood, collected in connection with sensitization to the hapten diphenylcyclopropenone (DPC). These receptors originate from a woman in her forties or fifties with alopecia areata. Some clones in this sample may be carry-over from other donors' samples.

In its sample, this clonotype was seen many times. The genes are TRBV6-6 and TRBJ2-2; 10 nucleotides line up with TRBD2. Germline CDR1 reads MNHNY; CDR2 reads SVGAGI (reference sequence). This CDR3 is 15 amino acids long. Unmatched junction bases numbered 9, after V lost 8 bases and J lost 6 bases. In DNA, the CDR3 is TGTGCCAGCTTAAGAGCGGGAGGGTTTGCCGGGGAGCTGTTTTTT. Translation gives CASLRAGGFAGELFF.

This clonotype was observed many times. This chain uses TRBV11-3 with TRBJ2-1; D is undetermined. There are 13 residues in the CDR3. The V gene's germline CDR1 is SGHNT and CDR2 YENEEA. Trimming pared 5 bases from V and 5 bases from J, leaving 10 bases between. CDR3 protein: CASSLSRDNEQFF. For the CDR3, the DNA is TGTGCCAGCAGCCTCTCCCGCGACAATGAGCAGTTCTTC.

This clonotype was counted at least ten times. The CDR3 is CASSPQVISYEQYF. The DNA of the CDR3 is TGTGCCAGCAGCCCCCAGGTTATCTCCTACGAGCAGTACTTC. The chain is built from TRBV4-2 and TRBJ2-7; no clear D gene. Deletions cut 4 bases from V and 0 bases from J, with 10 bases between. The length of the CDR3 is 14 residues. Germline V gene lookup returns CDR1 LGHNA and CDR2 YNFKEQ.

The table lists this clonotype with many counts. V and J are TRBV5-4 and TRBJ1-5; D call uncertain. Germline V gene lookup returns CDR1 SGHNT and CDR2 YYREEE (reference sequence). Deletions cut 5 bases from V and 3 bases from J, with 12 bases between. The CDR3 totals 14 residues. CDR3 coding DNA: TGTGCCAGCAGTCCCCGGTCGTTCAATCAGCCCCAGCATTTT. It codes for CASSPRSFNQPQHF.

This clonotype came up many times. The CDR3: CSVGPSDTQYF. The CDR3 nucleotides read TGCAGCGTGGGCCCGTCAGATACGCAGTATTTT. V usage is TRBV29-1 and J usage is TRBJ2-3; D not certain. In germline, CDR1 is SQVTM, CDR2 ANQGSEA. Trimming shortened V by 6 bases and J by 4 bases, and 8 bases separated the two germline ends. This CDR3 has 11 residues.

The chain uses TRBV4-1 and TRBJ1-4, with a tentative D call TRBD1 (5 bases). V lost 0 bases and J lost 7, with 15 bases in between. The CDR3 spans 16 residues. Germline loops: CDR1 MGHRA, CDR2 YSYEKL. The CDR3 loop reads CASSQDTTAGSEKLFF. The CDR3 region has the DNA TGCGCCAGCAGCCAAGATACAACGGCAGGGAGTGAAAAACTGTTTTTT.

The chain uses TRBV25-1 and TRBJ1-5; D gene uncertain. This CDR3 comprises 9 residues. Looked up from germline, CDR1 is MGHDK and CDR2 is SYGVNS. V lost 11 bases to trimming and J lost 7 bases, with 6 bases between them. CDR3 DNA sequence: TGTGCCTCAGTCCAGCCCCAGCATTTT. Its protein is CASVQPQHF.

This clonotype was observed many times. The rearrangement links TRBV6-6 to TRBJ1-5; D is undetermined. Germline CDR1 and CDR2: MNHNY and SVGAGI (reference sequence). The CDR3 length is 14 residues. V was shortened by 7 bases and J by 3 bases, with 13 bases between the two germline ends. The CDR3 loop is CASTHGDVNQPQHF. In DNA form, the CDR3 reads TGTGCCAGCACCCATGGGGATGTCAATCAGCCCCAGCATTTT.

This clonotype was detected a few times. The V gene is TRBV4-3, the J gene TRBJ2-3; D remains unclear. Germline V gives CDR1 LGHNA, CDR2 YSLEER. The germline V and J ends were trimmed by 0 bases and 2 bases, with 6 bases remaining between them. There are 14 residues in the CDR3. CDR3 protein: CASSQDTPTDTQYF. The CDR3 nucleotides read TGCGCCAGCAGCCAAGACACCCCCACAGATACGCAGTATTTT.

This clonotype was recorded a few times. The chain combines TRBV7-2 with TRBJ1-1; D is uncertain. Deletions cut 2 bases from V and 3 bases from J, with 10 bases between. CDR1 is SGHTA, CDR2 FQGNSA, per germline. CDR3 size: 14 residues. CDR3 sequence reads: CASSLKIGDTEAFF. CDR3 DNA sequence: TGTGCCAGCAGCTTAAAGATCGGCGACACTGAAGCTTTCTTT.

Only a few counts were recorded for this clonotype. V usage is TRBV9 and J usage is TRBJ1-1, with no clear D. The germline V gene has CDR1 SGDLS and CDR2 YYNGEE. Trimming stripped 0 bases from V and 0 bases from J, with 9 bases between. This CDR3 contains 15 residues. CDR3 sequence: CASSVGSEMNTEAFF. The CDR3, as DNA: TGTGCCAGCAGCGTAGGGTCAGAGATGAACACTGAAGCTTTCTTT.

This clonotype was seen at least ten times. J is TRBJ2-2 and V is TRBV7-2; 11 nucleotides agree with TRBD2. This CDR3 is built from 15 residues. Germline V lookup: CDR1 SGHTA, CDR2 FQGNSA. V dropped 6 bases and J dropped 4; count of bases not matched to a gene: 4. The CDR3 protein is CASSLAGGGTGELFF. CDR3 bases: TGTGCCAGCAGTCTAGCGGGGGGAGGCACCGGGGAGCTGTTTTTT.

This clonotype occurred a few times. The chain links TRBV11-2 to TRBJ2-3, with D perhaps being TRBD1 or TRBD2 (6 bases each). The CDR3 extends over 16 amino acids. Germline V gene data show CDR1 as SGHAT and CDR2 as FQNNGV. V lost 0 bases to trimming and J lost 2 bases, with 12 bases between them. The CDR3 reads CASSLDRGAPTDTQYF. Written as DNA, the CDR3 is TGTGCCAGCAGCTTAGATAGGGGGGCACCCACAGATACGCAGTATTTT.

This clonotype was counted many times. The chain employs TRBV12-3 or TRBV12-4 and TRBJ1-2; 8 bases match TRBD1. The J segment lost 2 bases and the V segment lost 6 bases, leaving 5 bases of the junction unmatched. The CDR3 is 14 amino acids. The CDR3 loop reads CASRGGDRNYGYTF. The DNA for the CDR3 is TGTGCCAGCAGGGGGGGGGACAGGAACTATGGCTACACCTTC.

Ten or more counts support this clonotype. The rearrangement links TRBV6-1 to TRBJ2-7, with TRBD1 identical over 8 bases. There are 14 residues in the CDR3. J was trimmed by 3 bases and V by 7 bases; bases with no gene match: 8. Per the germline V gene, CDR1 is MNHNS and CDR2 is SASEGT. CDR3 nucleotide sequence: TGTGCCAGCACTCCGTGGACAGGGCACTACGAGCAGTACTTC. This codes for CASTPWTGHYEQYF.

This clonotype was picked up many times. The chain joins TRBV2 to TRBJ1-1; TRBD1 agrees at 7 bases. This CDR3 is built from 14 residues. CDR1 is SNHLY, CDR2 FYNNEI, per germline. The V segment lost 7 bases and the J segment 5 bases; nucleotides outside the gene matches: 10. The CDR3 loop reads CASIPTGRVTEAFF. The CDR3 coding sequence is TGTGCCAGCATCCCGACAGGGAGGGTGACTGAAGCTTTCTTT.

The chain joins TRBV12-3 or TRBV12-4 to TRBJ1-4; D is undetermined. The CDR3 is 15 residues long. V gave up 6 bases and J gave up 7 bases, with 18 bases separating them. The CDR3 nucleotides are TGTGCCAGCAGCCCCCTCGTGGCGTCGGTTGAAAAACTGTTTTTT. Its translation is CASSPLVASVEKLFF.

This clonotype was observed many times. V is TRBV12-3 or TRBV12-4 and J is TRBJ2-7, with 10 bases aligning to TRBD2. Trimming took 4 bases from V and 1 from J; bases not matched to a gene: 1. The CDR3 spans 14 residues. The CDR3 DNA reads TGTGCCAGCAGTTCGGGACTAGCGTCCTACGAGCAGTACTTC. Translation gives CASSSGLASYEQYF.

In DNA, the CDR3 is TGTGCCAGCGGGGATGGGACAGGGGTCAATCAGCCCCAGCATTTT. Its protein is CASGDGTGVNQPQHF. The J gene is TRBJ1-5, the V gene TRBV7-8; 10 bases map to TRBD1. The germline V gene has CDR1 SGHVS and CDR2 FQNEAQ. Trimming at V came to 8 bases and at J to 3 bases, leaving 7 bases not matched to a gene. The CDR3 runs to 15 residues.

This clonotype was counted many times. This sequence joins TRBV5-6 and TRBJ2-2; D not certain. CDR3 size: 13 residues. The V end was cut by 0 bases, the J end by 3 bases, with 3 bases between. The germline gives CDR1 SGHDT, CDR2 YYEEEE. This CDR3 reads CASSLGDTGELFF. CDR3 bases: TGTGCCAGCAGCTTGGGGGACACCGGGGAGCTGTTTTTT.

A few counts support this clonotype. DNA of the CDR3: TGCGCCAGCAGCTTGGAGGGTTTCAATGAGCAGTTCTTC. Encoded protein: CASSLEGFNEQFF. The V and J genes are TRBV5-1 and TRBJ2-1; D remains ambiguous. The V end lost 0 bases, the J end lost 6 bases, and 7 bases lay between the germline ends. CDR3 length: 13 residues. Germline values: CDR1 SGHRS, CDR2 YFSETQ.

This clonotype occurred many times. V usage is TRBV7-9 and J usage is TRBJ2-3, with D tentatively TRBD1 or TRBD2 (6 bases each). Germline CDR1 is SEHNR and CDR2 is FQNEAQ (reference sequence). CDR3 length equals 16 residues. V was pared by 5 bases and J by 1 base, with 16 bases between. The DNA for the CDR3 is TGTGCCAGCAGCCACAGGGACTCCACCGGCACAGATACGCAGTATTTT. It yields the protein CASSHRDSTGTDTQYF.

This clonotype occurred many times. The V gene is TRBV20-1, the J gene TRBJ2-2; D unclear. This CDR3 region has 13 residues. Germline V CDR1 and CDR2: DFQATT, SNEGSKA (reference sequence). Trimming stripped 5 bases from V and 4 bases from J, with 11 bases between. The CDR3 sequence: CSAEWAVTGELFF. The CDR3 nucleotides are TGCAGTGCTGAGTGGGCCGTCACCGGGGAGCTGTTTTTT.

Many counts were recorded for this clonotype. J is TRBJ1-1 and V is TRBV29-1, with D possibly being TRBD1 (5 bases). CDR1 and CDR2 (germline): SQVTM, ANQGSEA. The V end lost 5 bases, the J end lost 0 bases, and 13 bases lay between the germline ends. The CDR3 has 14 amino acids. The CDR3 spells CSVNPGPMNTEAFF. The CDR3 nucleotides read TGCAGCGTTAACCCAGGGCCCATGAACACTGAAGCTTTCTTT. Filled out from reference TRBV29-1 and TRBJ1-1, the complete variable domain reads SAVISQKPSRDICQRGTSLTIQCQVDSQVTMMFWYRQQPGQSLTLIATANQGSEATYESGFVIDKFPISRPNLTFSTLTVSNMSPEDSSIYLCSVNPGPMNTEAFFGQGTRLTVV.

This clonotype has just a few counts. This chain joins TRBV2 and TRBJ1-2; no definite D call. V lost 1 base and J lost 5, with 11 bases in between. CDR1 and CDR2 from the germline V gene are SNHLY and FYNNEI. This CDR3 is built from 14 residues. CDR3: CASSEVSQLYGYTF. The CDR3 DNA reads TGTGCCAGCAGTGAAGTTTCTCAGCTTTATGGCTACACCTTC. Using reference TRBV2 and TRBJ1-2 for the parts outside the CDR3, the full variable domain is EPEVTQTPSHQVTQMGQEVILRCVPISNHLYFYWYRQILGQKVEFLVSFYNNEISEKSEIFDDQFSVERPDGSNFTLKIRSTKLEDSAMYFCASSEVSQLYGYTFGSGTRLTVV.

The J gene is TRBJ1-3, the V gene TRBV12-3 or TRBV12-4; no firm D call. The CDR3 has 13 amino acids. Trimming left V 5 bases short and J 3 bases short, with 8 bases between. The CDR3 DNA reads TGTGCCAGCAGTCTAGGGATTGGAAACACCATATATTTT. It encodes CASSLGIGNTIYF.

This clonotype was picked up a small number of times. The rearrangement joins TRBV12-3 or TRBV12-4 to TRBJ1-6, with no clear D. CDR3 length: 14 amino acids. V was pared by 1 base and J by 6 bases, with 7 bases between. CDR3 bases: TGTGCCAGCAGTTTAGGGAGGATTAATTCACCCCTCCACTTT. It specifies CASSLGRINSPLHF.